A selection of T cell receptor beta chains follows, all from one sample in a study of T cell responses to AZD1222 COVID-19 vaccine. This table comes from immunoSEQ multiplex PCR, and its TCRdb copy is limited to in-frame clones, with some not included. The sample gives some 150,000 clones, roughly nine tenths of which show up once; approximately 1.6% is in the top ten. Sequencing used peripheral blood, obtained on day 0 of AZD1222 vaccination. The source of these receptors is an adult in good health. Each CDR3 is given with its conserved first and last residue. The order of the fields is J gene, clone size, D gene, V gene, CDR3 protein, CDR3 DNA. The D gene is left open where the match is weak. Rows may omit the clone size; those that give it use once, few, many or a size class.

>TRBJ2-7|.|.|TRBV6-2/TRBV6-3
CASSYPHYEQYF
TGTGCCAGCAGTTACCCTCACTACGAGCAGTACTTC
>TRBJ1-3|.|.|TRBV6-5
CASRPMSSGNTIYF
TGTGCCAGCAGGCCAATGAGCTCTGGAAACACCATATATTTT
>TRBJ1-5|.|.|TRBV5-8
CASTHRLGINQPQHF
TGTGCCAGCACCCACCGGCTGGGGATAAATCAGCCCCAGCATTTT
>TRBJ2-7|.|TRBD2|TRBV5-4
CASSGGGRADYEQYF
TGTGCCAGCAGCGGGGGCGGGAGGGCCGACTACGAGCAGTACTTC
>TRBJ2-1|.|TRBD2|TRBV6-5
CASSYAPSGGAGEQFF
TGTGCCAGCAGTTACGCCCCTAGCGGGGGGGCCGGTGAGCAGTTCTTC
>TRBJ1-1|.|TRBD1|TRBV7-9
CASSSPTSGGRYTEAFF
TGTGCCAGCAGCTCCCCTACCTCAGGGGGCAGGTACACTGAAGCTTTCTTT
>TRBJ1-2|.|.|TRBV5-1
CASSLPMSGGDGYTF
TGCGCCAGCAGCTTACCGATGTCGGGGGGCGATGGCTACACCTTC
>TRBJ1-2|.|.|TRBV7-6
CASSKGGPNYGYTF
TGTGCCAGCAGTAAGGGAGGCCCAAACTATGGCTACACCTTC
>TRBJ2-2|.|TRBD2|TRBV19
CASSISSWSGRNGELFF
TGTGCCAGTAGTATTTCTTCTTGGAGCGGGAGAAACGGGGAGCTGTTTTTT
>TRBJ1-6|.|.|TRBV7-2
CASRRTSGGGNSPLHF
TGTGCCAGCAGGCGGACCTCCGGGGGTGGGAATTCACCCCTCCACTTT
>TRBJ1-5|.|.|TRBV5-6
CASSLDPGNNQPQHF
TGTGCCAGCAGCTTGGACCCAGGGAACAATCAGCCCCAGCATTTT
>TRBJ1-4|.|TRBD1|TRBV28
CASSSGQGARKLFF
TGTGCCAGCAGTTCGGGACAGGGGGCGCGGAAACTGTTTTTT
>TRBJ2-2|.|TRBD1|TRBV9
CASSPRDRERAGELFF
TGTGCCAGCAGCCCCCGGGACAGGGAAAGGGCCGGGGAGCTGTTTTTT
>TRBJ2-7|.|.|TRBV10-3
CAISLAGRSYEQYF
TGTGCCATCAGTCTTGCAGGGAGGAGCTACGAGCAGTACTTC
>TRBJ2-7|.|TRBD2|TRBV27
CASSYLAGGSEQYF
TGTGCCAGCAGTTACCTAGCGGGAGGTAGCGAGCAGTACTTC
>TRBJ2-3|.|.|TRBV18
CASSPELSTDTQYF
TGTGCCAGCTCCCCGGAACTTAGCACAGATACGCAGTATTTT
>TRBJ2-1|once|.|TRBV24-1
CATSGTLGWGEQFF
TGTGCCACCAGTGGGACACTCGGGTGGGGTGAGCAGTTCTTC
>TRBJ2-7|.|TRBD1|TRBV19
CASMGQGYEQYF
TGTGCCAGCATGGGACAGGGCTACGAGCAGTACTTC
>TRBJ2-7|once|TRBD2|TRBV19
CASSIVWGLAYEQYF
TGTGCCAGTAGTATAGTTTGGGGACTAGCCTACGAGCAGTACTTC
>TRBJ1-1|.|.|TRBV5-4
CASSLVRGGAEAFF
TGTGCCAGCAGCTTGGTCCGGGGGGGCGCTGAAGCTTTCTTT
>TRBJ2-1|.|.|TRBV2
CASGRRGDDQFF
TGTGCCAGCGGGCGGCGGGGAGACGATCAGTTCTTC
>TRBJ1-2|.|.|TRBV4-3
CASSQEETGTMGGYTF
TGCGCCAGCAGCCAGGAGGAAACAGGGACCATGGGAGGCTACACCTTC